This T cell receptor (beta chain) was sequenced for a study of human T cells and chemical hapten exposure. Regarding the study as a whole: TCRs at a frequency above 1 in 1000 stayed unchanged with DPC sensitization.

Germline lookup yields CDR1 DFQATT and CDR2 SNEGSKA (reference sequence). CDR3 length: 15 amino acids. The ends were cut back, 1 base at V and 13 bases at J, with 20 bases in the middle. This clonotype was found a few times. Its antigen is as yet unknown. TCRdb recomputed calls from the RACE reads with MiXCR, one row per CDR3 protein. The repertoire has roughly 100,000 distinct CDR3 sequences, approximately 10% of them found once; the top ten carry around 3.3%. Stated time point: pre-sensitization, week 0. Treatment here: therapeutic diphenylcyclopropenone sensitization with weekly scalp DPC. The sequence was collected from an older woman with alopecia areata. Some clones in this sample may be carry-over from other donors' samples. The sequencing here drew on whole blood, taken in connection with sensitization to the hapten diphenylcyclopropenone (DPC). The chain recombines TRBV20-1 with TRBJ1-6; D perhaps matches TRBD1 (5 bases). Here the CDR3 reads CSARANGALFLPLHF. In DNA, the CDR3 is TGCAGTGCTAGAGCAAACGGGGCCCTCTTCCTCCCCCTCCACTTT.